This TCR beta chain was profiled in a study of shared clonotypes between healthy human individuals. Broader study findings: What rarefaction showed was incomplete sorted-subset sequencing despite large depth.

This CDR3 has 14 amino acids. Germline V lookup: CDR1 KGHSH, CDR2 LQKENI. With regard to this clone: Its antigen remains unidentified.

The protocol was immunoSEQ multiplex PCR, while the TCRdb copy is restricted to in-frame clones and leaves out a portion. The sample carries about 2.4 million clones, around nine tenths recorded once. The receptor was derived from a man in his late teens or twenties in good health. J is TRBJ2-5 and V is TRBV18; D may be TRBD2 (7 bases). The J call may be mistaken, given a closer DNA end match to TRBJ2-7. Input material: naive CD4+ T cells sorted from blood. Subset specified: CD45RA+ positively selected. CDR3 amino acids: CASSTGGGAYEQYF. DNA of the CDR3: TGTGCCAGCTCGACCGGCGGGGGCGCATACGAGCAGTACTTC.